These 25 T cell receptor beta chains originate from one sample sequenced in a study of tumor-infiltrating lymphocytes in primary liver carcinoma. Between 20 and 30 mg of unsorted bulk tissue served as the source from which RNA and DNA were co-extracted. Using a constant-region primer together with ProtoScript II reverse transcriptase, TCR beta cDNA was made from approximately 500 ng of total RNA. ARM-PCR, slightly modified, supplied the TCR beta libraries through three nested multiplex PCR rounds. PCR rounds one and two used TRBV1-TRBV30 forward primers with a C-beta reverse primer for about 9 cycles each. TCRdb processed the multiplex PCR reads anew with MiXCR; each CDR3 protein has one entry. The data hold some 100,000 distinct CDR3 sequences, with about two thirds observed a single time. Source material: liver tumor tissue from sampling region 2. Stated subset: tumor region T2, inferior pole. The receptors were sampled from a woman aged 55-75 years with primary liver carcinoma and hepatitis B virus infection.

This chain joins TRBV7-2 and TRBJ1-2, with 8 bases aligning to TRBD1. CDR3 length: 16 amino acids. V shed 5 bases and J 4 bases; nucleotides not matched to a gene: 12. Germline assignment: CDR1 SGHTA and CDR2 FQGNSA. This CDR3 is CASSRSGQVVSYGYTF. The DNA of the CDR3 is TGTGCCAGCAGCCGCTCGGGACAGGTCGTGTCCTATGGCTACACCTTC.

At least ten counts were recorded for this clonotype. The V and J genes are TRBV6-5 and TRBJ2-1, with 14 bases fitting TRBD2. The CDR3 contains 19 residues. CDR1 and CDR2 (germline): MNHEY, SVGAGI. V was pared by 2 bases and J by 6 bases, with 12 bases of the junction left unmatched. The CDR3 sequence: CASSYRGTSGSRYGNEQFF. The CDR3 DNA sequence: TGTGCCAGCAGTTACCGCGGGACTAGCGGGAGTAGGTACGGCAATGAGCAGTTCTTC.

This clonotype was detected many times. The CDR3 sequence: CASRRNDGSYEQYF. In DNA form, the CDR3 reads TGTGCCAGCAGAAGGAACGACGGATCCTACGAGCAGTACTTC. The chain recombines TRBV5-5 with TRBJ2-7; unclear D gene. Deletions cut 5 bases from V and 1 base from J, with 13 bases between. The CDR3 is made up of 14 amino acids. Germline lookup yields CDR1 SGHKS and CDR2 YYEKEE (reference sequence).

This clonotype was seen only once. V gene TRBV11-1 combines with J gene TRBJ2-7; 9 nucleotides align to TRBD1. V dropped 8 bases and J dropped 4; count of bases not matched to a gene: 9. This CDR3 has 14 residues. CDR1 and CDR2 from the germline V gene are SGHAT and FQDESV (reference sequence). CDR3: CASPRQGERYEQYF. In nucleotides, the CDR3 is TGTGCCAGCCCACGACAGGGGGAGCGGTACGAGCAGTACTTC. The full variable domain, in which reference TRBV11-1 and TRBJ2-7 provide the parts outside the CDR3, is EAEVAQSPRYKITEKSQAVAFWCDPISGHATLYWYRQILGQGPELLVQFQDESVVDDSQLPKDRFSAERLKGVDSTLKIQPAELGDSAMYLCASPRQGERYEQYFGPGTRLTVT.

This clonotype was counted at least ten times. The chain links TRBV5-1 to TRBJ2-7, with 8 bases that match TRBD1. The ends lost 2 bases at V and 12 bases at J; junction bases unmatched: 7. The CDR3 totals 12 residues. Germline V CDR1 and CDR2: SGHRS, YFSETQ. CDR3 region: CASSFDRGHSYF. DNA of the CDR3: TGCGCCAGCAGCTTCGACAGGGGCCACTCGTACTTC. Variable domain in full (rest from reference TRBV5-1 and TRBJ2-7): KAGVTQTPRYLIKTRGQQVTLSCSPISGHRSVSWYQQTPGQGLQFLFEYFSETQRNKGNFPGRFSGRQFSNSRSEMNVSTLELGDSALYLCASSFDRGHSYFGPGTRLTVT.

This clonotype was seen a few times. The junction does not match germline at one end; this may be a read error. J is TRBJ2-1 and V is TRBV5-1; a weak D match, TRBD2 (6 bases). This CDR3 spans 16 amino acids. The germline V gene encodes CDR1 SGHRS and CDR2 YFSETQ. CDR3 amino acids: CASSLVRDWNYNEQFF. CDR3 sequence (DNA): TGCGCCAGCAGCTTGGTTAGGGACTGGAACTACAATGAACAGTTCTTC.

About this clonotype: The junction does not match germline at one end; this may be a read error. This chain connects TRBV11-2 to TRBJ2-1, with D perhaps TRBD2 (6 bases). Germline-derived CDR1 and CDR2 are SGHAT and FQNNGV. This CDR3 spans 15 amino acids. CDR3 in DNA: TGTGCCAGCACCTTAGAGGGAGGAGGTATCTGTGAGCAGTTCTTC. As protein: CASTLEGGGICEQFF.

In regard to this clonotype: The CDR3 does not end in the conserved phenylalanine or tryptophan, so this is likely a read error. This chain links TRBV6-1 with TRBJ2-1; D may be TRBD2 (5 bases). Per the germline V gene, CDR1 is MNHNS and CDR2 is SASEGT. The length of the CDR3 is 14 residues. The CDR3 DNA reads TGTGCCAACAGTTTGGAGAGGGTCTTGGCCGGGCAGTTCATC. Amino acids: CANSLERVLAGQFI.

In its sample, this clonotype was seen many times. The chain is built from TRBV6-5 and TRBJ1-1, with 9 nucleotides matching TRBD1. This CDR3 comprises 13 residues. Trimming took 4 bases from V and 4 from J; bases not matched to a gene: 1. Germline CDR1 MNHEY, CDR2 SVGAGI. This CDR3 is CASSLTGGTEAFF. CDR3 coding DNA: TGTGCCAGCAGTTTGACAGGGGGCACTGAAGCTTTCTTT.

Comments on this clonotype: The germline gene is not matched at one end of the junction; a read error may be the cause. The V and J genes are TRBV11-2 and TRBJ1-6; a weak D match, TRBD1 (6 bases). Germline V lookup: CDR1 SGHAT, CDR2 FQNNGV. This CDR3 contains 13 residues. The CDR3: CAGSLALDSTLYF. In DNA form, the CDR3 reads TGTGCCGGCAGCTTAGCCCTGGACAGCACGTTATACTTT.

This clonotype was seen a single time. J is TRBJ2-3 and V is TRBV5-1; D possibly corresponds to TRBD2 (6 bases). The V and J ends lost 5 bases and 6 bases respectively, with 16 bases between them. CDR1 is SGHRS, CDR2 YFSETQ, per germline. The CDR3 has 14 residues. The CDR3 DNA reads as TGCGCCAGCAGTCACGGTGGGAGGTCCGATACGCAGTATTTT. Translated: CASSHGGRSDTQYF.

In regard to this clonotype: A clone one base away is much larger, so this may be a read error. The chain couples TRBV28 to TRBJ2-5, with a tentative D call TRBD1 (6 bases). Trimming left V 6 bases short and J 4 bases short, with 18 bases between. Germline V CDR1 and CDR2: MDHEN, SYDVKM. The CDR3 is 15 residues long. The DNA of the CDR3 is TGTGCCAGCAGCCTGGGACATTCCCAGGGAGAGACCCAGTACTTC. This gives the protein CASSLGHSQGETQYF.

This clonotype was detected ten times or more. The rearrangement uses TRBV2 and TRBJ1-5; D uncertain. Deletions cut 2 bases from V and 0 bases from J, with 2 bases between. The germline gives CDR1 SNHLY, CDR2 FYNNEI. The CDR3 consists of 13 residues. CDR3 sequence (DNA): TGTGCCAGCAGTGAAAATAGCAATCAGCCCCAGCATTTT. Amino acids: CASSENSNQPQHF.

About this clonotype itself: At one of its ends the junction is not consistent with the germline gene, which may arise from a read error. The chain couples TRBV5-1 to TRBJ2-2; 7 bases are shared with TRBD2. The CDR3 contains 15 residues. Germline V gene sequence: CDR1 SGHRS, CDR2 YFSETQ. The DNA for the CDR3 is TGCGCCAGCAGCCGGGGGGACTCTAACACCGGGGAGCCGCTTTTT. It codes for CASSRGDSNTGEPLF. Drawing the rest from reference TRBV5-1 and TRBJ2-2, the complete variable domain is KAGVTQTPRYLIKTRGQQVTLSCSPISGHRSVSWYQQTPGQGLQFLFEYFSETQRNKGNFPGRFSGRQFSNSRSEMNVSTLELGDSALYLCASSRGDSNTGEPLFGEGSRLTVL.

Points on this clonotype: The junction shows a germline mismatch at one end, possibly a read error. The V gene is TRBV29-1, the J gene TRBJ1-1, with D possibly TRBD1 on 5 matching bases. The CDR3 is 18 residues long. Germline CDR1 reads SQVTM; CDR2 reads ANQGSEA. Here the CDR3 reads CSVEDLLGYSHRNTEAPF. The CDR3, as DNA: TGCAGCGTTGAAGATCTTCTGGGATATAGCCACAGGAACACTGAAGCTCCCTTT.

Worth noting for this clonotype: One end of the junction fails to match germline, which may point to a read error. The V and J genes are TRBV18 and TRBJ2-3, with D possibly TRBD2 on 5 matching bases. CDR1 is KGHSH, CDR2 LQKENI, per germline. CDR3 length equals 14 residues. The chain's CDR3 is CASSPRSGGDTQFF. Here the CDR3 DNA reads TGTGCCAGCTCACCACGGAGCGGCGGAGATACGCAGTTTTTT.

The chain joins TRBV11-1 to TRBJ2-2; 7 bases map to TRBD2. From germline, CDR1 is SGHAT and CDR2 FQDESV (reference sequence). The J segment lost 8 bases and the V segment lost 3 bases, leaving 6 bases of the junction unmatched. This CDR3 has 14 residues. The CDR3: CASSFAGVEGELFF. The DNA for the CDR3 is TGTGCCAGCAGCTTCGCGGGAGTTGAAGGGGAGCTGTTTTTT.

On this clonotype itself: The CDR3 ends on some other residue instead of the conserved phenylalanine or tryptophan, so this is likely a read error. The chain links TRBV10-1 to TRBJ2-1; D gene ambiguous. The CDR3 covers 14 residues. Germline CDR1 and CDR2: WNHNN and SYGVQD (reference sequence). CDR3 protein: CASSEGVSYNKQFL. Written as DNA, the CDR3 is TGCGCCAGCAGTGAGGGGGTCTCCTACAATAAGCAGTTCCTC.

V and J are TRBV11-2 and TRBJ2-1; 7 bases are a match to TRBD2. V gave up 3 bases and J gave up 7 bases; unmatched junction bases: 9. Germline CDR1 is SGHAT and CDR2 is FQNNGV. The CDR3 is 15 amino acids. The CDR3 loop is CASSFNSGGPNEQFF. CDR3 nucleotide sequence: TGTGCCAGCAGCTTTAACTCGGGAGGACCGAATGAGCAGTTCTTC.

By frequency in the sample, this clonotype is medium-sized. The chain recombines TRBV11-2 with TRBJ2-1, with 11 positions matching TRBD2. The CDR3 contains 16 residues. Germline V lookup: CDR1 SGHAT, CDR2 FQNNGV. Losses at the gene ends were 4 bases for V and 4 bases for J; bases not matched to a gene: 6. Written as DNA, the CDR3 is TGTGCCAGCAGCTACGGAACTAGCGGGGGATACAATGAGCAGTTCTTC. This gives the protein CASSYGTSGGYNEQFF.

This clonotype was counted ten times or more. The chain couples TRBV6-4 to TRBJ2-3; 11 bases are a match to TRBD2. The CDR3 runs to 16 residues. Trimming at V came to 8 bases and at J to 2 bases, leaving 9 bases not matched to a gene. Germline V gene lookup returns CDR1 MRHNA and CDR2 SNTAGT. CDR3 DNA sequence: TGTGCCAGCGTTGACGTAGCGGGAGGGTCCACAGATACGCAGTATTTT. It encodes CASVDVAGGSTDTQYF.

Regarding this clonotype: The junction and the germline gene differ at one end; a read error may be behind it. The chain links TRBV5-4 to TRBJ1-2; 9 positions match TRBD1. The CDR3 spans 15 residues. Germline CDR1 reads SGHNT; CDR2 reads YYREEE (reference sequence). The CDR3 reads CPSSSRTGDNYGYTF. The CDR3 DNA sequence: TGCCCCAGCAGCTCACGGACAGGGGATAACTATGGCTACACCTTC.

This clonotype was seen more than once but under ten times. The V gene is TRBV5-4, the J gene TRBJ2-2; a weak D match, TRBD1 (6 bases). The CDR3 length is 15 residues. CDR1 and CDR2 (germline): SGHNT, YYREEE (reference sequence). V lost 5 bases, J lost 9 bases, and 20 bases lay in between. This CDR3 is CASRPQGGGTRELFF. The DNA for the CDR3 is TGTGCCAGCAGACCACAGGGTGGGGGAACCAGGGAGCTGTTTTTT.

V usage is TRBV11-2 and J usage is TRBJ1-1; D is ambiguous. This CDR3 spans 16 amino acids. V lost 5 bases and J lost 2, with 18 bases in between. Looked up from germline, CDR1 is SGHAT and CDR2 is FQNNGV. The CDR3 bases are TGTGCCAGCAGCCCATGGAGGAGCATACCTAACACTGAAGCTTTCTTT. It translates to CASSPWRSIPNTEAFF.

Concerning this clonotype itself: Without the conserved terminal phenylalanine or tryptophan, this CDR3 likely stems from a read error. The chain is built from TRBV29-1 and TRBJ2-7; 9 positions agree with TRBD1. Germline lookup yields CDR1 SQVTM and CDR2 ANQGSEA. The CDR3 length is 14 residues. The CDR3 bases are TGCAGTGCCAGAAGGGACAGGGAGGGCTACGAGCAGTACCTC. Protein: CSARRDREGYEQYL.